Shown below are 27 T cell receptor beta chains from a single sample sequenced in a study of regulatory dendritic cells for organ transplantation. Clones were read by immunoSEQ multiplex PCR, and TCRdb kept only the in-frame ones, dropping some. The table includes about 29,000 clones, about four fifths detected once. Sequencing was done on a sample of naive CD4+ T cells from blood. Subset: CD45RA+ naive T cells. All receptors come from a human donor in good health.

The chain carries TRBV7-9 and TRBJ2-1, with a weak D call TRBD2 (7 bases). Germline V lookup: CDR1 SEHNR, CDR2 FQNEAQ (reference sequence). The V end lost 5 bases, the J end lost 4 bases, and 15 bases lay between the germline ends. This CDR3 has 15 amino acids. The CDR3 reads CASSQGLADYNEQFF. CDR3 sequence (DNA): TGTGCCAGCAGCCAGGGGCTAGCGGATTACAATGAGCAGTTCTTC.

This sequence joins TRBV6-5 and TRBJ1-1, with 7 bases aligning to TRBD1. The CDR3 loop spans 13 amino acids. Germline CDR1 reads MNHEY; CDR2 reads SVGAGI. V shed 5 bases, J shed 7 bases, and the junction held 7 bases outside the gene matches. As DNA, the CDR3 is TGTGCCAGCAGTGGGACAGCAATCAGTGAAGCTTTCTTT. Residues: CASSGTAISEAFF.

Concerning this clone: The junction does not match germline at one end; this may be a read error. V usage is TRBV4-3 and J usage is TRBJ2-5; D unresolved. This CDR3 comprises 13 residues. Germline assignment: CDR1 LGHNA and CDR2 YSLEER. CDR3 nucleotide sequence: TGCGCCAGCAGTCAAGGGCTTGGAGAGACCCAGTACTTC. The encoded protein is CASSQGLGETQYF.

In DNA, the CDR3 is TGCGCCAGCAGCATCCTGGACAGGGACTACGAGCAGTACTTC. This codes for CASSILDRDYEQYF. V and J are TRBV5-1 and TRBJ2-7; TRBD1 matches 8 bases. This CDR3 contains 14 residues. Germline CDR1 is SGHRS and CDR2 is YFSETQ. Germline trimming cut 4 bases from V and 3 bases from J; bases unmatched to any gene: 6.

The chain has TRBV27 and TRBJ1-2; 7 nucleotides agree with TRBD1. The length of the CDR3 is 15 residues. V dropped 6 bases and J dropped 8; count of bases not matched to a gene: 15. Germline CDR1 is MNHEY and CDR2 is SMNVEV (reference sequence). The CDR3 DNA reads TGTGCCAGCAGCATCAACGCCCGGCAGGGGGAAGGCTACACCTTC. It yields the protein CASSINARQGEGYTF.

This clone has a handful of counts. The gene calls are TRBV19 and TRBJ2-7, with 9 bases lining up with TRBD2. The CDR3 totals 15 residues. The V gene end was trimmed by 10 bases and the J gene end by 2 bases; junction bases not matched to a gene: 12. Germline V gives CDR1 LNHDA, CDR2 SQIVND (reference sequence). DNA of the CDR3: TGTGCCACCTCTTTTTCGACTAGCGGAGCCTACGAGCAGTACTTC. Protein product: CATSFSTSGAYEQYF. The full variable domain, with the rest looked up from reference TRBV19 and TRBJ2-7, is DGGITQSPKYLFRKEGQNVTLSCEQNLNHDAMYWYRQDPGQGLRLIYYSQIVNDFQKGDIAEGYSVSREKKESFPLTVTSAQKNPTAFYLCATSFSTSGAYEQYFGPGTRLTVT.

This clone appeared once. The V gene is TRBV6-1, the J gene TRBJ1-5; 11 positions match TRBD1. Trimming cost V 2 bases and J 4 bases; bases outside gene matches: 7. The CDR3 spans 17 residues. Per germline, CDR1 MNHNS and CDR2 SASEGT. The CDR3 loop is CASSERTGGVRNQPQHF. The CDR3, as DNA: TGTGCCAGCAGTGAACGGACAGGGGGCGTTCGTAATCAGCCCCAGCATTTT.

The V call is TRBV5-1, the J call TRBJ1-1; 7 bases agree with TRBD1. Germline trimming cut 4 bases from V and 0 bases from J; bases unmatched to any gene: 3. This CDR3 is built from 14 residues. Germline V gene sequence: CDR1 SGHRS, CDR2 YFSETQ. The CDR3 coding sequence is TGCGCCAGCAGCCTAGGACAGGTGAACACTGAAGCTTTCTTT. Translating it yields CASSLGQVNTEAFF.

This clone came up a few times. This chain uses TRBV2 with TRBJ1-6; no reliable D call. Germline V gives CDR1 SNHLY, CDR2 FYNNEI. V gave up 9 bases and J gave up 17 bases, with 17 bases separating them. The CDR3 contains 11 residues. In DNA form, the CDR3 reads TGTGCCAGTCGCCGGGGTGGAGGGTTCCACTTT. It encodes CASRRGGGFHF. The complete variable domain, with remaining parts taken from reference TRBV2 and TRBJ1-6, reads EPEVTQTPSHQVTQMGQEVILRCVPISNHLYFYWYRQILGQKVEFLVSFYNNEISEKSEIFDDQFSVERPDGSNFTLKIRSTKLEDSAMYFCASRRGGGFHFGNGTRLTVT.

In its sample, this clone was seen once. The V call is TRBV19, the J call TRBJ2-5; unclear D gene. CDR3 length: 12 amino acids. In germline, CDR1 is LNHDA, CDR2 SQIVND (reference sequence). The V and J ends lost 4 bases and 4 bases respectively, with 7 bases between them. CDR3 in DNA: TGTGCCAGTAGTACTACCGGAGAGACCCAGTACTTC. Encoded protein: CASSTTGETQYF.

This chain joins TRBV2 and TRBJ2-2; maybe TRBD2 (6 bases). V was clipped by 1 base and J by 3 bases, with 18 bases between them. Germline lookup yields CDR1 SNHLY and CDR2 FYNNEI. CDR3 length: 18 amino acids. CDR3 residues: CASSEVPGLGRHTGELFF. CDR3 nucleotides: TGTGCCAGCAGTGAAGTACCGGGACTGGGGCGACACACCGGGGAGCTGTTTTTT.

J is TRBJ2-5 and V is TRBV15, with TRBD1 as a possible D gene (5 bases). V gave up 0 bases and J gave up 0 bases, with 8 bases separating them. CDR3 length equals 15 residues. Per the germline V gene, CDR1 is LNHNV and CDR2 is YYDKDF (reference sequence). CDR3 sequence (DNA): TGTGCCACCAGCAGAGAGCGACAGAACCAAGAGACCCAGTACTTC. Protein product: CATSRERQNQETQYF.

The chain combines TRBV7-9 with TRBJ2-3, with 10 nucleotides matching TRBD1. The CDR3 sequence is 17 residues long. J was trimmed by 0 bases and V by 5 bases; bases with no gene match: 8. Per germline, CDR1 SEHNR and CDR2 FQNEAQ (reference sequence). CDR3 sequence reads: CASSPGQGITSTDTQYF. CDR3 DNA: TGTGCCAGCAGCCCGGGACAGGGGATTACTAGCACAGATACGCAGTATTTT.

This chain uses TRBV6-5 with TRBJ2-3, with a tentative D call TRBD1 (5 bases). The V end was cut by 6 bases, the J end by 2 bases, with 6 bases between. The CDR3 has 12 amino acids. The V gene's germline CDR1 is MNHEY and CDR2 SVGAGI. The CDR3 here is CASRDTTDTQYF. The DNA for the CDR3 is TGTGCCAGCAGGGACACCACAGATACGCAGTATTTT.

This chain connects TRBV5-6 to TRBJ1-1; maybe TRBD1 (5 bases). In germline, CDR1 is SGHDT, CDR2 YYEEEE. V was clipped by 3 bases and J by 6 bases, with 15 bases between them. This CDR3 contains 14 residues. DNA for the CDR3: TGTGCCAGCAGCTGGGGGTGGGGGAGGGCTGAAGCTTTCTTT. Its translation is CASSWGWGRAEAFF.

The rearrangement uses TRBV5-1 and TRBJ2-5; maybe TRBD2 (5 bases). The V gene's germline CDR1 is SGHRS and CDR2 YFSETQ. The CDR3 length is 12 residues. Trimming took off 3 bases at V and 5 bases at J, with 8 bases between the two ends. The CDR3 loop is CASSSRGETQYF. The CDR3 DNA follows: TGCGCCAGCAGCTCTCGAGGGGAGACCCAGTACTTC.

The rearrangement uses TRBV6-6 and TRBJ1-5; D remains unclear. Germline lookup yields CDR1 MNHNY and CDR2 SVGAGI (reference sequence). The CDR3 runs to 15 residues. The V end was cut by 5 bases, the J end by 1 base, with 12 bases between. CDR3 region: CASSPAAGSNQPQHF. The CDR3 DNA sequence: TGTGCCAGCAGTCCGGCCGCGGGGAGCAATCAGCCCCAGCATTTT.

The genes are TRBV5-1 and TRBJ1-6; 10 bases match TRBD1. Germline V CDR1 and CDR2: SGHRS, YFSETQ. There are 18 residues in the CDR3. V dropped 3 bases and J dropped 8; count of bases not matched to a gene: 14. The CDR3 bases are TGCGCCAGCAGCTCGGCGGCGGGGGACAGGGGTACGCATTCACCCCTCCACTTT. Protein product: CASSSAAGDRGTHSPLHF.

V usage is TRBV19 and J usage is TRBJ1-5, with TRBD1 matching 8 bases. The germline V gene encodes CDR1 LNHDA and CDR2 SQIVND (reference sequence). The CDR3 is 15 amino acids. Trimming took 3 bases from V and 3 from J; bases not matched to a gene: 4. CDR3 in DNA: TGTGCCAGTAGTATGGACAGGGAACACAATCAGCCCCAGCATTTT. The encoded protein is CASSMDREHNQPQHF.

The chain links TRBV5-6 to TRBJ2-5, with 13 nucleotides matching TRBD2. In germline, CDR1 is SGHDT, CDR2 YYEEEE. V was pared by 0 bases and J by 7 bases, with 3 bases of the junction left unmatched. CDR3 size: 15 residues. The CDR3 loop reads CASSLGLAGGATQYF. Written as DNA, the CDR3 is TGTGCCAGCAGCTTGGGACTAGCGGGGGGAGCGACCCAGTACTTC.

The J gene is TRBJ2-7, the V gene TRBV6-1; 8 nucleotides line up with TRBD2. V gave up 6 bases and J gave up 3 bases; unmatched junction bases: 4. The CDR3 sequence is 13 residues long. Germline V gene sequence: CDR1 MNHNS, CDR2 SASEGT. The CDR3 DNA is TGTGCCAGCAGACTCGGGACTAGCTACGAGCAGTACTTC. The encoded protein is CASRLGTSYEQYF.

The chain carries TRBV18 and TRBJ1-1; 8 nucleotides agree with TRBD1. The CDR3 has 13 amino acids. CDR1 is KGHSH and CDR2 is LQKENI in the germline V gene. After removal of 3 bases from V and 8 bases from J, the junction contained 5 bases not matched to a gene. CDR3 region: CASSPYDRGEAFF. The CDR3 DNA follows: TGTGCCAGCTCACCTTACGACAGGGGAGAAGCTTTCTTT.

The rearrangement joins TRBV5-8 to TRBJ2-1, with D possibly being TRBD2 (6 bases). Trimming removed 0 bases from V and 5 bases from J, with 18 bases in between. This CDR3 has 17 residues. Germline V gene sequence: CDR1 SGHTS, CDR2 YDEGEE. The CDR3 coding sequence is TGTGCCAGCAGCTTGGTTTTTGACACTAGCCTCAACAATGAGCAGTTCTTC. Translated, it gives CASSLVFDTSLNNEQFF.

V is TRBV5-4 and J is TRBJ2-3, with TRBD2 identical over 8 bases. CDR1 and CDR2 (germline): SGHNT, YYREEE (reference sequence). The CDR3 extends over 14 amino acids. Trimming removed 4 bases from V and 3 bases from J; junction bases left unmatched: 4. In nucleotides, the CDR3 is TGTGCCAGCAGCCTGACTAGCGCGACAGATACGCAGTATTTT. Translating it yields CASSLTSATDTQYF.

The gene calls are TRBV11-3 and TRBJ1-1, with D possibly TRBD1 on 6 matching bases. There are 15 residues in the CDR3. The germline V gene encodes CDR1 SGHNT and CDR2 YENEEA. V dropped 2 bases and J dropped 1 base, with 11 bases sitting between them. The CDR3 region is CASSLNREGNTEAFF. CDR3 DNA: TGTGCCAGCAGCTTAAACAGGGAGGGGAACACTGAAGCTTTCTTT.

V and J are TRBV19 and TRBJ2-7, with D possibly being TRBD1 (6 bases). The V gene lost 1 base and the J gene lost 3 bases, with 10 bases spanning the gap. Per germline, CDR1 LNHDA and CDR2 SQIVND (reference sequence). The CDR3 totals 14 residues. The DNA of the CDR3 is TGTGCCAGTAGTATAGCCGGACAGAGCTACGAGCAGTACTTC. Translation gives CASSIAGQSYEQYF.

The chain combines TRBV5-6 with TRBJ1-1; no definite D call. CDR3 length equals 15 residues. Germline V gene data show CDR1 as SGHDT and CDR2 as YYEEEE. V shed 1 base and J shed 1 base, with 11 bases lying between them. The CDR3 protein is CASSLMGRQNTEAFF. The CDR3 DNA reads TGTGCCAGCAGCTTGATGGGCAGACAGAACACTGAAGCTTTCTTT.